This record covers a single TCR beta chain. Its antigen is as yet unknown. Assay used: immunoSEQ multiplex PCR; TCRdb lists only in-frame clones, some missing. The sample includes approximately 1,500,000 clones, 98% of them seen just once. J lost 0 bases, V lost 4 bases, and 3 bases had no gene match. CDR3 size: 16 residues. Germline V gene data show CDR1 as SGHRS and CDR2 as YFSETQ. This entry belongs to a study of shared clonotypes between healthy human individuals. Study-level findings and limits: Some naive CD4 clonotypes, roughly 4.8%, turned up in common across a few donors.

V usage is TRBV5-1 and J usage is TRBJ2-1; TRBD1 agrees at 11 bases. The sample taken for sequencing was naive CD4+ T cells sorted from blood. The sample's subset: CD45RA+ positively selected. The clonotype originates from a man younger than 45 in good health. CDR3 region: CASSTGTGGSYNEQFF. CDR3 DNA: TGCGCCAGCAGCACTGGGACAGGGGGCTCCTACAATGAGCAGTTCTTC.